This record concerns one T cell receptor beta chain sequence. Antigen: not known. This entry comes from a study of CD8 T cells in Susac syndrome. Findings of the study overall: It was acknowledged in the study that the number of individuals who were included in its TCR sequencing and HLA analysis was relatively small.

CDR1 is MNHEY and CDR2 is SMNVEV in the germline V gene (reference sequence). The V and J ends lost 2 bases and 4 bases respectively, with 7 bases between them. The CDR3 has 13 residues. The patients who served as multiple sclerosis controls were treatment-naive and had stable or active relapsing-remitting disease that fulfilled the revised McDonald criteria. CD8+ and CD4+ T cells were negatively isolated; TEMRA cells were FACS-enriched. RNA totalling about 0.5 to 1 ug underwent reverse transcription with random hexamers. Amplification of TCR beta CDR3 by immunoSEQ multiplex PCR spanned 54 Vbeta and 13 Jbeta. TCRdb used MiXCR to reprocess the immunoSEQ multiplex PCR reads, holding one entry per CDR3 protein. The sample lists 130,000 or so distinct CDR3 sequences; approximately 79% were seen once.

This chain connects TRBV27 to TRBJ2-3, with a possible D match to TRBD1 (6 bases). This TCR derives from a human donor with multiple sclerosis. Sequencing was performed on CD8+ T cells from PBMCs. The CDR3 here is CASSLTGSDTQYF. CDR3 bases: TGTGCCAGCAGTTTAACAGGGTCAGATACGCAGTATTTT.